This record concerns one TCR beta chain sequence. Its antigen is as yet unknown. Other DNA sequences in the same sample also yield this CDR3. CDR1 is LNHNV and CDR2 is YYDKDF in the germline V gene (reference sequence). This CDR3 spans 13 amino acids. V lost 1 base, J lost 0 bases, and 3 bases lay in between. The data were obtained in a study of neoadjuvant nivolumab and ipilimumab in lung cancer. Study summary: Patients got nivolumab 3 mg/kg on days 1, 15 and 29; combination added ipilimumab 1 mg/kg day 1. Study results and caveats: A small number of samples were TCR sequenced. TCR richness and clonality were higher in tumors than adjacent uninvolved lung.

Sequenced by immunoSEQ multiplex PCR; TCRdb stores in-frame clones only, minus some. The sample holds some 43,000 clones, about 89% seen once. The chain is built from TRBV15 and TRBJ2-5; D remains unclear. Sequences were derived from blood, sampled before neoadjuvant nivolumab, alone or with ipilimumab. This receptor was identified in an adult with non-small cell lung cancer. Some clones in this sample may be carry-over from other donors' samples. CDR3: CATSRGNQETQYF. Written as DNA, the CDR3 is TGTGCCACCAGCAGAGGGAACCAAGAGACCCAGTACTTC.